Listed below are T cell receptor beta chains from one sample, sequenced in a study of T cell repertoires in cytomegalovirus infection. One entry per CDR3 protein, called by TCRdb with MiXCR from the reads. The table shows over 200,000 distinct CDR3 sequences, with 12% to 15% occurring only once. Sequencing used PBMCs. The receptors stem from a human donor in good health (CMV status not recorded). Some clones in this sample may be carry-over from other donors' samples. Each CDR3 is given with its conserved first and last residue. The D gene is left open where the match is weak. Part of the rows lack a size; the others show once, few, many or a class for expanded clones.

J: TRBJ2-7
size: .
V: TRBV20-1
D: .
DNA: TGCAGTGCTAGGGACCGGGACACCGCCCGCGAGCAGTACTTC
CDR3: CSARDRDTAREQYF

J: TRBJ2-5
size: few
V: TRBV24-1
D: TRBD2
DNA: TGTGCCACCAGTGCCATAGCGGGTGACCAAGAGACCCAGTACTTC
CDR3: CATSAIAGDQETQYF

J: TRBJ2-3
size: many
V: TRBV7-8
D: TRBD1
DNA: TGTGCCAGCAGCTGGACAGGGCCAGATACGCAGTATTTT
CDR3: CASSWTGPDTQYF

J: TRBJ2-1
size: many
V: TRBV7-6
D: TRBD1
DNA: TGTGCCAGCAGCCCCGGGACAGGGGTCAATGAGCAGTTCTTC
CDR3: CASSPGTGVNEQFF

J: TRBJ1-5
size: .
V: TRBV6-6
D: .
DNA: TGTGCCAGCAGCCAGGGTGGGGGCAATCAGCCCCAGCATTTT
CDR3: CASSQGGGNQPQHF

J: TRBJ2-1
size: many
V: TRBV25-1
D: .
DNA: TGTGCCAGCAGTGCCGACCGCGGGCCCCAAATTGAGCAGTTCTTC
CDR3: CASSADRGPQIEQFF

J: TRBJ2-3
size: many
V: TRBV7-2
D: TRBD2
DNA: TGTGCCAGCAGCGGGACTAGCGGAAACACAGATACGCAGTATTTT
CDR3: CASSGTSGNTDTQYF

J: TRBJ2-3
size: many
V: TRBV7-2
D: TRBD2
DNA: TGTGCCAGCAGCTCCCCGGGACTAGCGGGTGACTTAGGTAGCACAGATACGCAGTATTTT
CDR3: CASSSPGLAGDLGSTDTQYF

J: TRBJ2-7
size: .
V: TRBV4-1
D: .
DNA: TGCGCCAGCAGCCAAGGACCTTCGGGGGCCTACGAGCAGTACTTC
CDR3: CASSQGPSGAYEQYF

J: TRBJ2-3
size: few
V: TRBV2
D: .
DNA: TGTGCCAGCAGCGCCGGGACTTACACAGATACGCAGTATTTT
CDR3: CASSAGTYTDTQYF

J: TRBJ1-2
size: many
V: TRBV7-3
D: .
DNA: TGTGCCAGCAGCCCCGACGGGGGAGACTATGGCTACACCTTC
CDR3: CASSPDGGDYGYTF

J: TRBJ2-5
size: .
V: TRBV28
D: TRBD2
DNA: TGTGCCAGCAGTTCCGGTGGTCGGGGGGGAGAGACCCAGTACTTC
CDR3: CASSSGGRGGETQYF

J: TRBJ2-7
size: many
V: TRBV7-8
D: TRBD2
DNA: TGTGCCAGCACCCCGGAACTAGCGTCCTACGAGCAGTACTTC
CDR3: CASTPELASYEQYF

J: TRBJ1-1
size: many
V: TRBV19
D: .
DNA: TGTGCCAGCCTAGGACCAACAGGGCCCACTGAAGCTTTCTTT
CDR3: CASLGPTGPTEAFF

J: TRBJ2-5
size: many
V: TRBV6-1
D: .
DNA: TGTGCCAGCACGTCTTGGCCTAAAGAGACCCAGTACTTC
CDR3: CASTSWPKETQYF

J: TRBJ2-3
size: .
V: TRBV6-7
D: TRBD1
DNA: TGTGCCAGCAGCCACTCCCACTCGGGGACAGGCGAAGGCGCAGATACGCAGTATTTT
CDR3: CASSHSHSGTGEGADTQYF

J: TRBJ2-7
size: many
V: TRBV7-9
D: TRBD1
DNA: TGTGCCAGCAGCCCATACCGGGACAGGGAGGCCGAGCAGTACTTC
CDR3: CASSPYRDREAEQYF

J: TRBJ1-1
size: many
V: TRBV20-1
D: .
DNA: TGCAGTGCTCCCCGACTCCTGAACACTGAAGCTTTCTTT
CDR3: CSAPRLLNTEAFF

J: TRBJ1-1
size: .
V: TRBV4-1
D: TRBD1
DNA: TGCGCCAGCAGCGAGGGACAGGGTACCACTGAAGCTTTCTTT
CDR3: CASSEGQGTTEAFF

J: TRBJ2-7
size: many
V: TRBV5-1
D: .
DNA: TGCGCCAGCAGCTTGGCGTCCAACTACGAGCAGTACTTC
CDR3: CASSLASNYEQYF

J: TRBJ1-2
size: .
V: TRBV28
D: TRBD1
DNA: TGTGCCAGCAGACGCGGGACAGCTAACTATGGCTACACCTTC
CDR3: CASRRGTANYGYTF

J: TRBJ1-2
size: .
V: TRBV29-1
D: .
DNA: TGCAGCGTTGAAGAAGGGGTGTCGGGCTACACCTTC
CDR3: CSVEEGVSGYTF

J: TRBJ1-1
size: .
V: TRBV7-9
D: .
DNA: TGTGCCAGTGGGCCCCGGGCGAGAGGGAGGAACACTGAAGCTTTCTTT
CDR3: CASGPRARGRNTEAFF

J: TRBJ1-2
size: .
V: TRBV12-3/TRBV12-4
D: .
DNA: TGTGCCAGCAGCTTAGAAACCTTCTATGGCTACACCTTC
CDR3: CASSLETFYGYTF

J: TRBJ2-7
size: .
V: TRBV4-2
D: .
DNA: TGTGCCAGCAGCCAAGTCGCGACAGTGGCCTACGAGCAGTACTTC
CDR3: CASSQVATVAYEQYF

J: TRBJ1-6
size: .
V: TRBV18
D: TRBD1
DNA: TGTGCCAGCCGAGAAAATGGACAGGGTAATTCACCCCTCCACTTT
CDR3: CASRENGQGNSPLHF

J: TRBJ2-1
size: few
V: TRBV5-1
D: TRBD1
DNA: TGCGCCAGCAGCATCCGGGACAGGGCGTATGAGCAGTTCTTC
CDR3: CASSIRDRAYEQFF

J: TRBJ2-5
size: .
V: TRBV20-1
D: .
DNA: TGCAGTGCTAGAAAACCTAGCATTCGTGAGACCCAGTACTTC
CDR3: CSARKPSIRETQYF

J: TRBJ2-1
size: few
V: TRBV9
D: TRBD1
DNA: TGTGCCAGCAGCGTAGGGGGACAGGGGTGGAATGAGCAGTTCTTC
CDR3: CASSVGGQGWNEQFF

J: TRBJ1-3
size: many
V: TRBV7-2
D: .
DNA: TGTGCCAGCAGCTCCTTCGGGCGGGGAAACACCATATATTTT
CDR3: CASSSFGRGNTIYF

J: TRBJ1-6
size: many
V: TRBV7-9
D: .
DNA: TGTGCCAGCAGCTCGGGGACCCTAAATTCACCCCTCCACTTT
CDR3: CASSSGTLNSPLHF

J: TRBJ2-1
size: few
V: TRBV14
D: .
DNA: TGTGCCAGCAGCCAAGTGTCCGGTATCTCCTACAATGAGCAGTTCTTC
CDR3: CASSQVSGISYNEQFF

J: TRBJ2-5
size: many
V: TRBV7-2
D: .
DNA: TGTGCCAGCAGCTTAGTGCGGACGGACCAAGAGACCCAGTACTTC
CDR3: CASSLVRTDQETQYF

J: TRBJ2-1
size: .
V: TRBV5-1
D: .
DNA: TGCGCCAGCAAAACCGGGACCTCCCCGGTAAATGAGCAGTTCTTC
CDR3: CASKTGTSPVNEQFF

J: TRBJ1-1
size: .
V: TRBV7-8
D: .
DNA: TGTGCCAGCAGCTTAGCGTTGGCTGAAGCTTTCTTT
CDR3: CASSLALAEAFF

J: TRBJ1-1
size: many
V: TRBV10-2
D: .
DNA: TGCGCCAGCAGAGGTTCGGGGGGCCCTAGGGACACTGAAGCTTTCTTT
CDR3: CASRGSGGPRDTEAFF

J: TRBJ2-3
size: many
V: TRBV27
D: TRBD1
DNA: TGTGCCAGCAGTTCCGACAGGGGGCTGGCAGATACGCAGTATTTT
CDR3: CASSSDRGLADTQYF

J: TRBJ1-4
size: many
V: TRBV6-2/TRBV6-3
D: .
DNA: TGTGCCAGCAGTTACGGTTCGATCCTCCGGAGGAATGAAAAACTGTTTTTT
CDR3: CASSYGSILRRNEKLFF

J: TRBJ2-1
size: .
V: TRBV14
D: TRBD2
DNA: TGTGCCAGCAGCCAAGATCTCCTAGCGGGGGTGTACAATGAGCAGTTCTTC
CDR3: CASSQDLLAGVYNEQFF

J: TRBJ1-2
size: .
V: TRBV20-1
D: TRBD1
DNA: TGCAGTGCTAGACCTACAGGGGTCGGGGGCTACACCTTC
CDR3: CSARPTGVGGYTF

J: TRBJ1-3
size: few
V: TRBV18
D: .
DNA: TGTGCCAGCTCACTCGACCGGGCCGGTCGGGACACCATATATTTT
CDR3: CASSLDRAGRDTIYF

J: TRBJ2-6
size: many
V: TRBV5-5
D: .
DNA: TGTGCCAGCAGCCCTAGCGTGGGGGGATTAGGGGCCAACGTCCTGACTTTC
CDR3: CASSPSVGGLGANVLTF

J: TRBJ2-1
size: many
V: TRBV7-8
D: .
DNA: TGTGCCAGCAGCTTAGAGTCGCAGGGCAGACCCCTGCATGAGCAGTTCTTC
CDR3: CASSLESQGRPLHEQFF

J: TRBJ2-1
size: many
V: TRBV7-2
D: TRBD1
DNA: TGTGCCAGCAGCTTAGACGACAGGGGGCTCAGCCGGGGGGTGGGGTTCTTC
CDR3: CASSLDDRGLSRGVGFF

J: TRBJ2-7
size: .
V: TRBV6-6
D: .
DNA: TGTGCCAGCGAGCGTGCCCTAAACTACGAGCAGTACTTC
CDR3: CASERALNYEQYF

J: TRBJ2-2
size: .
V: TRBV27
D: .
DNA: TGTGCCAGCAGTTTTTTTGGCGGTCGAGGCACCGGGGAGCTGTTTTTT
CDR3: CASSFFGGRGTGELFF

J: TRBJ1-1
size: few
V: TRBV28
D: .
DNA: TGTGCCAGCAGTCCCCCGGAACTCGGAGAGAACACTGAAGCTTTCTTT
CDR3: CASSPPELGENTEAFF

J: TRBJ2-3
size: .
V: TRBV6-5
D: TRBD1
DNA: TGTGCCAGCAGTTATAGGGGGCAAGATGCAGATACGCAGTATTTT
CDR3: CASSYRGQDADTQYF

J: TRBJ1-5
size: few
V: TRBV12-3/TRBV12-4
D: .
DNA: TGTGCCAGCAGTTTGTTTACCGGGACACGCAATCAGCCCCAGCATTTT
CDR3: CASSLFTGTRNQPQHF

J: TRBJ2-3
size: many
V: TRBV4-1
D: TRBD2
DNA: TGCGCCAGCAGCCAAGCCCCACTAGCGACCACAGATACGCAGTATTTT
CDR3: CASSQAPLATTDTQYF

J: TRBJ2-1
size: .
V: TRBV6-2/TRBV6-3
D: .
DNA: TGTGCCAGCAGTTACTCTGTTACGGGAGTTGGTTATGAGCAGTTCTTC
CDR3: CASSYSVTGVGYEQFF

J: TRBJ1-5
size: .
V: TRBV2
D: .
DNA: TGTGCCAGCAGCTACAGGGACCCCTTGAGTCAGCCCCAGCATTTT
CDR3: CASSYRDPLSQPQHF

J: TRBJ2-1
size: many
V: TRBV6-5
D: TRBD2
DNA: TGTGCCAGCAGTTACACTAGACTAGCGGGAGTCCTCAATGAGCAGTTCTTC
CDR3: CASSYTRLAGVLNEQFF

J: TRBJ2-5
size: .
V: TRBV24-1
D: .
DNA: TGTGCCACCAGTGATGAATATCAAGAGACCCAGTACTTC
CDR3: CATSDEYQETQYF

J: TRBJ1-2
size: few
V: TRBV5-1
D: .
DNA: TGCGCCAGCAGCTTCGGTGGAGTCTATGGCTACACCTTC
CDR3: CASSFGGVYGYTF

J: TRBJ2-4
size: many
V: TRBV6-2/TRBV6-3
D: .
DNA: TGTGCCAGCAGTTACACAGAGAACATTCAGTACTTC
CDR3: CASSYTENIQYF

J: TRBJ1-1
size: many
V: TRBV4-1
D: .
DNA: TGCGCCAGCAGCCAAGAAGGAATACACTTGAACACTGAAGCTTTCTTT
CDR3: CASSQEGIHLNTEAFF

J: TRBJ2-3
size: many
V: TRBV7-2
D: TRBD2
DNA: TGTGCCAGCAGCTTAAGCGGGAGGGGGCTCACAGATACGCAGTATTTT
CDR3: CASSLSGRGLTDTQYF

J: TRBJ1-2
size: .
V: TRBV29-1
D: TRBD1
DNA: TGCAGCGTCCCGGGACAGGGGGCGTTTGGCTACACCTTC
CDR3: CSVPGQGAFGYTF